These 31 T cell receptor beta chains were sequenced from one sample in a study of Graves' ophthalmopathy and Graves' hyperthyroidism. RNA transcripts provided the template for amplifying TCR beta CDR3 regions. First-round RT-PCR employed HTBI primers, with a second-round multiplex PCR after it. TCRdb recomputed calls from the multiplex PCR reads with MiXCR, one row per CDR3 protein. The sample holds hundreds of thousands of distinct CDR3 sequences; under 50% are singletons and the top ten take more than 2.5%. Sequencing input: peripheral blood. The origin of the receptors is an adult man with Graves' ophthalmopathy.

In this sample, this clonotype turned up a few times. The chain combines TRBV7-3 with TRBJ2-3; 11 bases are a match to TRBD2. The length of the CDR3 is 16 residues. The V gene's germline CDR1 is SGHTA and CDR2 FQGTGA. Trimming cost V 3 bases and J 5 bases; bases outside gene matches: 7. CDR3 nucleotide sequence: TGTGCCAGCAGCTTCTCCGGGACTAGCGGAAGAGATACGCAGTATTTT. It is translated as CASSFSGTSGRDTQYF.

Note on this clonotype: The junction does not match germline at one end; this may be a read error. CDR3 amino acids: CASSVGSQGNTGELSF. In DNA, the CDR3 is TGTGCCAGCAGCGTAGGGAGTCAGGGGAACACCGGGGAGCTGTCTTTT. The chain combines TRBV9 with TRBJ2-2; D might be TRBD1 (6 bases). Per the germline V gene, CDR1 is SGDLS and CDR2 is YYNGEE. The CDR3 length is 16 residues.

The table lists this clonotype with many counts. The rearrangement uses TRBV7-2 and TRBJ2-5; D is possibly TRBD1 (6 bases). Deletions cut 1 base from V and 5 bases from J, with 11 bases between. The germline gives CDR1 SGHTA, CDR2 FQGNSA. CDR3 length equals 14 residues. The CDR3 DNA sequence: TGTGCCAGCAGCTTAGGGGGGCGTGGGGAGACCCAGTACTTC. Amino acids: CASSLGGRGETQYF.

Many counts were recorded for this clonotype. The CDR3 sequence: CASSRTGHPNEKLFF. The CDR3 bases are TGTGCCAGCAGTAGGACGGGACACCCTAATGAAAAACTGTTTTTT. This chain links TRBV2 with TRBJ1-4; weak D call: TRBD1 (6 bases). V was shortened by 5 bases and J by 3 bases, with 13 bases between the two germline ends. The CDR3 is 15 residues long. Germline V gene sequence: CDR1 SNHLY, CDR2 FYNNEI. Full variable domain (missing parts from reference TRBV2 and TRBJ1-4): EPEVTQTPSHQVTQMGQEVILRCVPISNHLYFYWYRQILGQKVEFLVSFYNNEISEKSEIFDDQFSVERPDGSNFTLKIRSTKLEDSAMYFCASSRTGHPNEKLFFGSGTQLSVL.

Remarks on this clonotype: Since a much larger clone is just one base distant, this may be a read error. This sequence joins TRBV9 and TRBJ1-1, with TRBD1 identical over 10 bases. CDR1 and CDR2 from the germline V gene are SGDLS and YYNGEE. V lost 3 bases to trimming and J lost 5 bases; unmatched junction nucleotides: 7. The CDR3 totals 15 residues. In nucleotides, the CDR3 is TGTGCCAGCAGCGACGGGACAGGGGTTAGAACTGAAGCTTTCTTT. Encoded protein: CASSDGTGVRTEAFF.

The chain is built from TRBV6-5 and TRBJ2-7; tentative D call: TRBD1 (5 bases). The tail of the sequence fits TRBJ2-1 better, so the J call may be wrong. This CDR3 comprises 13 residues. Germline-derived CDR1 and CDR2 are MNHEY and SVGAGI. CDR3 sequence (DNA): TGTGCCAGCAGACCCTCGACAGTCTACGAGCAGTTCTTC. It encodes CASRPSTVYEQFF.

In this sample, this clonotype turned up many times. The rearrangement links TRBV24-1 to TRBJ1-1; no definite D call. Germline CDR1 is KGHDR and CDR2 is SFDVKD. The V and J ends lost 6 bases and 1 base respectively, with 8 bases between them. The CDR3 runs to 13 residues. The CDR3 spells CATSNGPNTEAFF. The CDR3, as DNA: TGTGCCACCAGTAACGGGCCGAACACTGAAGCTTTCTTT.

At least ten counts were recorded for this clonotype. The gene calls are TRBV25-1 and TRBJ1-2; D unresolved. The V and J ends lost 2 bases and 1 base respectively, with 8 bases between them. This CDR3 is 14 amino acids long. Germline loops: CDR1 MGHDK, CDR2 SYGVNS. The CDR3 region is CASSETSYNYGYTF. The CDR3, as DNA: TGTGCCAGCAGTGAAACAAGCTATAACTATGGCTACACCTTC.

There are many counts of this clonotype. The rearrangement uses TRBV7-2 and TRBJ1-4; D uncertain. The CDR3 is made up of 13 amino acids. Germline V gene lookup returns CDR1 SGHTA and CDR2 FQGNSA. V was trimmed by 4 bases and J by 5 bases, leaving 8 bases between them. The CDR3 bases are TGTGCCAGCAGCTCGGCCATGAATGAAAAACTGTTTTTT. This translates into CASSSAMNEKLFF.

This clonotype has only a few counts. The chain is built from TRBV20-1 and TRBJ1-2; 7 bases are shared with TRBD1. This CDR3 has 13 amino acids. V lost 4 bases to trimming and J lost 4 bases; unmatched junction nucleotides: 6. Germline lookup yields CDR1 DFQATT and CDR2 SNEGSKA (reference sequence). CDR3 nucleotide sequence: TGCAGTGCTACGCGGGGACAGAGCTATGGCTACACCTTC. As protein: CSATRGQSYGYTF.

For this clonotype: This could be a read error, since a much larger clone is one nucleotide away. The rearrangement uses TRBV19 and TRBJ2-7; D could derive from TRBD1 or TRBD2 (6 bases each). The germline V gene encodes CDR1 LNHDA and CDR2 SQIVND (reference sequence). This CDR3 comprises 13 residues. CDR3 in amino acids: CASSKGGSYGQYF. CDR3 bases: TGTGCCAGTAGCAAAGGGGGGTCCTACGGGCAGTACTTC.

This clonotype was seen ten or more times. In DNA, the CDR3 is TGCAGTGCTAGAGGGCAGCAAGAGACCCAGTACTTC. The encoded protein is CSARGQQETQYF. The V gene is TRBV20-1, the J gene TRBJ2-5; D gene ambiguous. The CDR3 spans 12 residues. Germline-derived CDR1 and CDR2 are DFQATT and SNEGSKA (reference sequence). Trimming removed 1 base from V and 2 bases from J, with 5 bases in between.

This clonotype was counted a single time. A much bigger clone sits one base away, suggesting this may be a read error. The V gene is TRBV12-3 or TRBV12-4, the J gene TRBJ1-4, with 7 nucleotides matching TRBD1. The CDR3 is 15 residues long. As DNA, the CDR3 is TGTGCCAGCAGACCGAGACAGGGAGCGAATGGAAAACTGTTTTTT. It codes for CASRPRQGANGKLFF.

This clonotype was recorded at least ten times. The chain carries TRBV19 and TRBJ2-5, with 7 positions matching TRBD2. This CDR3 spans 13 amino acids. Germline loops: CDR1 LNHDA, CDR2 SQIVND (reference sequence). Trimming took 1 base from V and 5 from J; bases not matched to a gene: 1. Here the CDR3 DNA reads TGTGCCAGTAGTATAGCAGCGGGGGAGACCCAGTACTTC. It encodes CASSIAAGETQYF.

The rearrangement joins TRBV9 to TRBJ2-2; D remains unclear. V gave up 0 bases and J gave up 2 bases, with 8 bases separating them. The CDR3 is 15 residues long. CDR1 is SGDLS, CDR2 YYNGEE, per germline. CDR3 DNA: TGTGCCAGCAGCGTAGGATCCGGAAACACCGGGGAGCTGTTTTTT. Its translation: CASSVGSGNTGELFF.

The rearrangement uses TRBV4-3 and TRBJ2-2; D gene unclear. There are 16 residues in the CDR3. V lost 0 bases and J lost 5, with 13 bases in between. Germline values: CDR1 LGHNA, CDR2 YSLEER. This CDR3 reads CASSQDFGVATGELFF. CDR3 in DNA: TGCGCCAGCAGCCAAGATTTTGGGGTTGCGACCGGGGAGCTGTTTTTT.

This clonotype was picked up many times. The V and J genes are TRBV7-9 and TRBJ1-4; D gene ambiguous. Germline V CDR1 and CDR2: SEHNR, FQNEAQ (reference sequence). The CDR3 sequence is 14 residues long. V shed 5 bases and J shed 0 bases, with 7 bases lying between them. CDR3 DNA sequence: TGTGCCAGCAGCCCCGCAGCAACTAATGAAAAACTGTTTTTT. It is translated as CASSPAATNEKLFF.

This clonotype has a handful of counts. The chain carries TRBV2 and TRBJ2-2; a weak D match, TRBD1 (5 bases). The CDR3 length is 13 residues. V was cut by 5 bases and J by 6 bases, with 10 bases left in between. Germline CDR1 SNHLY, CDR2 FYNNEI. CDR3 in DNA: TGTGCCAGCAGTCTCAGGGCCGCCGGGGAGCTGTTTTTT. Its protein is CASSLRAAGELFF.

This clonotype was observed many times. V and J are TRBV10-3 and TRBJ2-7; a weak D match, TRBD2 (6 bases). Germline CDR1 reads ENHRY; CDR2 reads SYGVKD. The V gene lost 0 bases and the J gene lost 0 bases, with 9 bases spanning the gap. The CDR3 runs to 15 residues. CDR3 in DNA: TGTGCCATCAGTGAGTCGGTGGGGGGCTCCTACGAGCAGTACTTC. This encodes CAISESVGGSYEQYF.

This clonotype was seen a few times. The chain combines TRBV4-1 with TRBJ1-1; D not certain. Per the germline V gene, CDR1 is MGHRA and CDR2 is YSYEKL. This CDR3 region has 15 residues. Trimming took 1 base from V and 0 from J, leaving 9 bases between them. CDR3 coding DNA: TGCGCCAGCAGCCAAGGTCCAGCCATGAACACTGAAGCTTTCTTT. As protein: CASSQGPAMNTEAFF.

Comments on this clonotype: One junction end does not reproduce the germline sequence, and a read error may be involved. The chain joins TRBV19 to TRBJ1-3, with D hard to call. The length of the CDR3 is 9 residues. CDR1 and CDR2 from the germline V gene are LNHDA and SQIVND (reference sequence). CDR3 region: CASSNSIYF. The CDR3 DNA reads as TGTGCCAGTAGTAACAGCATATATTTT.

The chain carries TRBV29-1 and TRBJ1-2, with 12 positions matching TRBD1. There are 17 residues in the CDR3. Germline CDR1 reads SQVTM; CDR2 reads ANQGSEA. With 4 bases clipped from V and 8 bases from J, the junction kept 17 bases outside the gene matches. The CDR3: CSVALSGTGGEMKGYTF. The CDR3 nucleotides read TGCAGCGTTGCCCTGTCCGGGACAGGGGGCGAAATGAAAGGCTACACCTTC.

About this clonotype itself: Since a much larger clone is just one base distant, this may be a read error. Because it lacks the conserved phenylalanine or tryptophan at the end, this CDR3 is likely a read error. The limits of the CDR3 on the DNA are not certain, so only TCRdb's listed CDR3 is given. The J gene is TRBJ2-7, the V gene TRBV11-2; TRBD2 is the table's D call and was not checked against the DNA. The germline V gene has CDR1 SGHAT and CDR2 FQNNGV. The CDR3 comprises 12 residues, both ends counted. The chain's CDR3 is CASSQDGLAGVL.

This clonotype was recorded only once. This may be a read error: a much more frequent sequence differs by one nucleotide. This chain links TRBV7-6 with TRBJ2-2, with TRBD2 matching 7 bases. Per germline, CDR1 SGHVS and CDR2 FNYEAQ. The CDR3 runs 16 residues. The CDR3 reads CASSFYLAENTGEPFF. The CDR3 coding sequence is TGTGCCAGCAGCTTTTACCTAGCGGAGAACACCGGGGAGCCGTTTTTT. Full variable domain (missing parts from reference TRBV7-6 and TRBJ2-2): GAGVSQSPRYKVTKRGQDVALRCDPISGHVSLYWYRQALGQGPEFLTYFNYEAQQDKSGLPNDRFSAERPEGSISTLTIQRTEQRDSAMYRCASSFYLAENTGEPFFGEGSRLTVL.

Ten or more counts support this clonotype. The chain recombines TRBV9 with TRBJ2-7, with a possible D match to TRBD2 (7 bases). Germline V gives CDR1 SGDLS, CDR2 YYNGEE. V was trimmed by 0 bases and J by 5 bases, leaving 9 bases between them. CDR3 length equals 13 residues. DNA for the CDR3: TGTGCCAGCAGCGTAGGCGGGGGCGACGAGCAGTACTTC. It translates to CASSVGGGDEQYF.

This clonotype was detected many times. The V and J genes are TRBV7-2 and TRBJ1-1; 9 nucleotides line up with TRBD1. The CDR3 runs 15 residues. With V trimmed by 1 base and J by 5 bases, 5 bases remained unmatched. The germline V gene has CDR1 SGHTA and CDR2 FQGNSA. For the CDR3, the DNA is TGTGCCAGCAGCTTAGTAGGGACAGGGCAAACTGAAGCTTTCTTT. Translation gives CASSLVGTGQTEAFF.

With respect to this clonotype: Compared with germline, one end of the junction differs, possibly owing to a read error. The chain recombines TRBV27 with TRBJ2-5; 8 bases line up with TRBD1. This CDR3 spans 15 amino acids. Germline V gives CDR1 MNHEY, CDR2 SMNVEV (reference sequence). The DNA of the CDR3 is TGTACCAGCAGTTTAAATCCGGACAGGGAAGAGACCCAGTACTTC. Amino acids: CTSSLNPDREETQYF.

As for this clonotype: A much larger clone lies one base from this, so it may be a read error. V gene TRBV19 combines with J gene TRBJ1-5, with a tentative D call TRBD1 (6 bases). The CDR3 sequence is 17 residues long. In germline, CDR1 is LNHDA, CDR2 SQIVND (reference sequence). The V end was cut by 8 bases, the J end by 0 bases, with 20 bases between. The CDR3 loop reads CASLSVLRDNSNQPQHF. The CDR3 DNA sequence: TGTGCCAGTTTATCCGTCCTCCGGGACAATAGCAATCAGCCCCAGCATTTT.

This clonotype was found many times. The CDR3 DNA sequence: TGTGCCAGCAGTGAACATACCCTGGAGGCTTCACCCCTCCACTTT. Encoded protein: CASSEHTLEASPLHF. The rearrangement joins TRBV2 to TRBJ1-6; D unclear. The CDR3 spans 15 residues. CDR1 and CDR2 (germline): SNHLY, FYNNEI. V lost 2 bases, J lost 9 bases, and 14 bases lay in between.

This chain uses TRBV4-2 with TRBJ2-2; D is unclear. There are 15 residues in the CDR3. Trimming pared 0 bases from V and 4 bases from J, leaving 9 bases between. Germline V gene lookup returns CDR1 LGHNA and CDR2 YNFKEQ. CDR3 in amino acids: CASSQESGGTGELFF. The CDR3 DNA follows: TGTGCCAGCAGCCAAGAATCGGGTGGCACCGGGGAGCTGTTTTTT.

In its sample, this clonotype was seen many times. The chain combines TRBV25-1 with TRBJ2-7, with D uncertain. Trimming removed 6 bases from V and 5 bases from J, with 20 bases in between. CDR3 size: 15 residues. Germline lookup yields CDR1 MGHDK and CDR2 SYGVNS. CDR3 in amino acids: CASRIWMDQAHEQYF. The DNA of the CDR3 is TGTGCCAGCAGGATTTGGATGGATCAAGCTCACGAGCAGTACTTC.